Below, 25 T cell receptor beta chains from the same sample are listed, as sequenced in a study of vaccination and CD4 T cells after COVID-19. Their cognate antigens are unknown. Cultured CD4+ T cell DNA was sequenced using the Oncomine TCR Beta short-read assay. TCRdb redid the calling of the PCR reads with MiXCR, one entry per CDR3 protein. The table records approximately 4,100 distinct CDR3 sequences, under 25% of them present only once. As for treatment: roughly 11-day PBMC culture with coronavirus spike peptide pools or control peptides (ViraFEST assay). The sample taken for sequencing was CD4+ T cells from blood, cultured in vitro. The receptor set was obtained from a human donor who had recovered from COVID-19.

This clonotype was counted a few times. The CDR3 protein is CASSQDVRTEAFF. The CDR3 DNA is TGCGCCAGCAGCCAAGATGTCAGAACTGAAGCTTTCTTT. The genes are TRBV4-1 and TRBJ1-1; D gene ambiguous. CDR1 and CDR2 from the germline V gene are MGHRA and YSYEKL. The CDR3 runs to 13 residues. V lost 0 bases, J lost 5 bases, and 7 bases lay in between.

V gene TRBV4-1 combines with J gene TRBJ2-7; 7 bases align to TRBD2. Germline values: CDR1 MGHRA, CDR2 YSYEKL. J gave up 2 bases and V 1 base, and 5 bases lay outside the gene matches. The CDR3 sequence is 15 residues long. The CDR3 nucleotides are TGCGCCAGCAGCCAAGCCGGGACTACTACCTACGAGCAGTACTTC. This translates into CASSQAGTTTYEQYF.

This clonotype is large within its sample. V and J are TRBV12-5 and TRBJ2-5; 8 bases are a match to TRBD1. The V segment lost 6 bases and the J segment 3 bases; nucleotides outside the gene matches: 6. The CDR3 has 14 amino acids. The germline V gene encodes CDR1 LGHNT and CDR2 FRNRAP. The CDR3: CASGPPTGEETQYF. CDR3 coding DNA: TGTGCTAGTGGACCTCCGACAGGGGAAGAGACCCAGTACTTC. The full variable domain, in which reference TRBV12-5 and TRBJ2-5 provide the parts outside the CDR3, is DARVTQTPRHKVTEMGQEVTMRCQPILGHNTVFWYRQTMMQGLELLAYFRNRAPLDDSGMPKDRFSAEMPDATLATLKIQPSEPRDSAVYFCASGPPTGEETQYFGPGTRLLVL.

This clonotype was recorded a few times. The rearrangement joins TRBV20-1 to TRBJ1-1; unclear D gene. Looked up from germline, CDR1 is DFQATT and CDR2 is SNEGSKA (reference sequence). Trimming took off 6 bases at V and 5 bases at J, with 16 bases between the two ends. The CDR3 has 13 residues. CDR3 nucleotides: TGCAGTGCCTCCGGAAGGTTAAGGACTGAAGCTTTCTTT. As protein: CSASGRLRTEAFF.

By sample fraction, this clonotype is large. V usage is TRBV20-1 and J usage is TRBJ2-1; no reliable D call. The V end was cut by 4 bases, the J end by 5 bases, with 9 bases between. Looked up from germline, CDR1 is DFQATT and CDR2 is SNEGSKA (reference sequence). This CDR3 is built from 12 residues. Here the CDR3 DNA reads TGCAGTGCTAATGGGCCAAACAATGAGCAGTTCTTC. Amino acid sequence: CSANGPNNEQFF.

The chain employs TRBV6-5 and TRBJ2-7, with 9 bases identical to TRBD1. With 0 bases clipped from V and 6 bases from J, the junction kept 6 bases outside the gene matches. Germline loops: CDR1 MNHEY, CDR2 SVGAGI. This CDR3 region has 15 residues. CDR3 in amino acids: CASSYSRTGVGEQYF. CDR3 nucleotide sequence: TGTGCCAGCAGTTACTCGCGGACAGGGGTCGGCGAGCAGTACTTC.

The rearrangement uses TRBV29-1 and TRBJ2-2; 13 nucleotides line up with TRBD2. V dropped 5 bases and J dropped 9; count of bases not matched to a gene: 9. The CDR3 is 15 residues long. In germline, CDR1 is SQVTM, CDR2 ANQGSEA. The DNA for the CDR3 is TGCAGCGTTAGGGGGACTAGCGGGGACGTCCGGGAGCTGTTTTTT. It yields the protein CSVRGTSGDVRELFF.

This clonotype has a handful of counts. The V call is TRBV20-1, the J call TRBJ1-4, with D tentatively TRBD1 (5 bases). V was trimmed by 2 bases and J by 8 bases, leaving 15 bases between them. Germline V gene lookup returns CDR1 DFQATT and CDR2 SNEGSKA (reference sequence). The CDR3 has 14 amino acids. CDR3 in amino acids: CSARQWGVGEKLFF. The CDR3 bases are TGCAGTGCTAGACAGTGGGGGGTGGGGGAAAAACTGTTTTTT.

The chain carries TRBV30 and TRBJ2-5, with unresolved D. Trimming pared 3 bases from V and 1 base from J, leaving 3 bases between. Per the germline V gene, CDR1 is GTSNPN and CDR2 is SVGIG (reference sequence). The CDR3 has 11 residues. The CDR3 sequence: CAWSGQETQYF. CDR3 DNA: TGTGCCTGGAGCGGCCAAGAGACCCAGTACTTC.

Of note for this clonotype: This may stem from a read error, because a much larger clone lies one nucleotide away. The V gene is TRBV27, the J gene TRBJ1-2; unclear D gene. This CDR3 has 13 residues. The germline V gene encodes CDR1 MNHEY and CDR2 SMNVEV (reference sequence). The CDR3 protein is CVSSFGPNYGYTF. The CDR3, as DNA: TGTGTCAGCAGTTTCGGGCCAAACTATGGCTACACCTTC.

This clonotype was seen a handful of times. The J gene is TRBJ2-5, the V gene TRBV10-3, with D perhaps matching TRBD1 (6 bases). The V end lost 3 bases, the J end lost 3 bases, and 11 bases lay between the germline ends. The CDR3 has 14 amino acids. Germline V gene lookup returns CDR1 ENHRY and CDR2 SYGVKD. The CDR3 DNA follows: TGTGCCATCAGTGACACGGACAGAGAAGAGACCCAGTACTTC. This codes for CAISDTDREETQYF.

J is TRBJ1-2 and V is TRBV30; 7 bases are shared with TRBD1. Germline loops: CDR1 GTSNPN, CDR2 SVGIG (reference sequence). Trimming took 2 bases from V and 7 from J; bases not matched to a gene: 13. The CDR3 sequence is 15 residues long. CDR3 nucleotide sequence: TGTGCCTGGAGTACCCCCGGGACAGCGAGGTCTGGCTACACCTTC. Translation gives CAWSTPGTARSGYTF. The full variable domain, in which reference TRBV30 and TRBJ1-2 provide the parts outside the CDR3, is SQTIHQWPATLVQPVGSPLSLECTVEGTSNPNLYWYRQAAGRGLQLLFYSVGIGQISSEVPQNLSASRPQDRQFILSSKKLLLSDSGFYLCAWSTPGTARSGYTFGSGTRLTVV.

The CDR3 loop reads CASSRGTNYNSPLHF. CDR3 DNA sequence: TGTGCCAGCAGCCGGGGGACCAACTATAATTCACCCCTCCACTTT. V is TRBV5-4 and J is TRBJ1-6, with a tentative D call TRBD1 (5 bases). The V end lost 4 bases, the J end lost 3 bases, and 11 bases lay between the germline ends. Germline CDR1 is SGHNT and CDR2 is YYREEE (reference sequence). There are 15 residues in the CDR3. The full variable domain, with the rest looked up from reference TRBV5-4 and TRBJ1-6, is ETGVTQSPTHLIKTRGQQVTLRCSSQSGHNTVSWYQQALGQGPQFIFQYYREEENGRGNFPPRFSGLQFPNYSSELNVNALELDDSALYLCASSRGTNYNSPLHFGNGTRLTVT.

J is TRBJ2-5 and V is TRBV20-1; D is unclear. Trimming shortened V by 4 bases and J by 4 bases, and 7 bases separated the two germline ends. Germline V lookup: CDR1 DFQATT, CDR2 SNEGSKA (reference sequence). This CDR3 has 11 residues. The CDR3 loop reads CSATEGETQYF. DNA for the CDR3: TGCAGTGCTACGGAAGGAGAGACCCAGTACTTC.

The J gene is TRBJ2-3, the V gene TRBV20-1; possible D gene TRBD1, 6 bases. Trimming cost V 0 bases and J 3 bases, with 13 bases left between them. This CDR3 has 15 residues. CDR1 DFQATT and CDR2 SNEGSKA come from the germline V gene (reference sequence). CDR3 in DNA: TGCAGTGCTAGAGATCGAAGGGGGTGGACAGATACGCAGTATTTT. The encoded protein is CSARDRRGWTDTQYF.

This clonotype ranks as medium-sized. The chain couples TRBV30 to TRBJ2-5, with unresolved D. The germline gives CDR1 GTSNPN, CDR2 SVGIG (reference sequence). V lost 0 bases to trimming and J lost 9 bases, with 20 bases between them. CDR3 length: 15 residues. CDR3 DNA sequence: TGTGCCTGGAGTGTAGGTGGCACGTCCATAAGGGCCCAGTACTTC. Translated: CAWSVGGTSIRAQYF.

This rearrangement joins TRBV2 to TRBJ1-2; TRBD1 might be the D (5 bases). V was trimmed by 7 bases and J by 7 bases, leaving 19 bases between them. This CDR3 has 14 residues. The germline gives CDR1 SNHLY, CDR2 FYNNEI. The CDR3 bases are TGTGCCAGCATAGACAGCCCGCAAATCCGTGGCTACACCTTC. Residues: CASIDSPQIRGYTF.

This clonotype was observed a handful of times. The V gene is TRBV6-1, the J gene TRBJ1-4; D call uncertain. The CDR3 has 12 amino acids. Germline V gene data show CDR1 as MNHNS and CDR2 as SASEGT. Trimming removed 5 bases from V and 9 bases from J, with 10 bases in between. CDR3 DNA sequence: TGTGCCAGCAGTCACCGTCGGCAAAAACTGTTTTTT. This translates into CASSHRRQKLFF.

This clonotype was seen a handful of times. The chain couples TRBV30 to TRBJ1-5; D remains ambiguous. The CDR3 has 13 residues. CDR1 is GTSNPN and CDR2 is SVGIG in the germline V gene (reference sequence). V shed 3 bases and J shed 4 bases, with 10 bases lying between them. CDR3 nucleotides: TGTGCCTGGAGCGGAGCTCAGAATCAGCCCCAGCATTTT. Encoded protein: CAWSGAQNQPQHF.

This chain links TRBV5-4 with TRBJ2-7; D unclear. Trimming removed 1 base from V and 2 bases from J, with 7 bases in between. Germline V CDR1 and CDR2: SGHNT, YYREEE (reference sequence). CDR3 length equals 13 residues. The chain's CDR3 is CASSLIGPYEQYF. DNA of the CDR3: TGTGCCAGCAGCTTGATCGGTCCCTACGAGCAGTACTTC.

Notes on this clonotype: A much larger clone lies a single base off, so this may be a read error. This sequence joins TRBV2 and TRBJ1-2; D is ambiguous. The length of the CDR3 is 11 residues. The germline V gene has CDR1 SNHLY and CDR2 FYNNEI. CDR3 amino acids: CASSPENGHTF. The CDR3 DNA reads as TGTGCCAGCAGTCCCGAGAATGGCCACACCTTC. Complete variable domain (other parts from reference TRBV2 and TRBJ1-2): EPEVTQTPSHQVTQMGQEVILRCVPISNHLYFYWYRQILGQKVEFLVSFYNNEISEKSEIFDDQFSVERPDGSNFTLKIRSTKLEDSAMYFCASSPENGHTFGSGTRLTVV.

The rearrangement uses TRBV30 and TRBJ2-7, with TRBD1 as a possible D gene (5 bases). With 3 bases removed from V and 6 bases from J, the gap between germline ends came to 9 bases. The germline V gene encodes CDR1 GTSNPN and CDR2 SVGIG (reference sequence). The CDR3 is 11 amino acids. The CDR3 region is CAWSSQGEQYF. CDR3 DNA sequence: TGTGCCTGGAGCTCCCAGGGCGAGCAGTACTTC.

The gene calls are TRBV4-1 and TRBJ2-3; no clear D. Trimming left V 0 bases short and J 2 bases short, with 15 bases between. Germline lookup yields CDR1 MGHRA and CDR2 YSYEKL. The CDR3 length is 17 residues. CDR3 sequence (DNA): TGCGCCAGCAGCCAAGATCTAGGTACCTACAACACAGATACGCAGTATTTT. This sequence encodes CASSQDLGTYNTDTQYF.

This clonotype was seen a handful of times. The V gene is TRBV11-1, the J gene TRBJ1-1; D uncertain. CDR1 is SGHAT, CDR2 FQDESV, per germline (reference sequence). The CDR3 covers 12 residues. V gave up 8 bases and J gave up 0 bases, with 7 bases separating them. CDR3 sequence (DNA): TGTGCCAGCGGGCGAGTGAACACTGAAGCTTTCTTT. Its translation is CASGRVNTEAFF.

The chain is built from TRBV12-5 and TRBJ2-1; D gene unclear. Germline V CDR1 and CDR2: LGHNT, FRNRAP. V gave up 3 bases and J gave up 7 bases, with 4 bases separating them. The CDR3 is made up of 11 amino acids. CDR3 DNA: TGTGCTAGTGGTTTAGTAAATGAGCAGTTCTTC. It is translated as CASGLVNEQFF.